The rows below give T cell receptor beta chains drawn from one sample of a study of blood T cells in healthy people across ages. From the 5' RACE reads, TCRdb called clonotypes with MiXCR, one entry per CDR3 protein. Among over 600,000 distinct CDR3 sequences listed, around two fifths were seen once. The sample comprised blood. These receptors all stem from an elderly man in good health. The CDR3 runs from the conserved cysteine through the conserved F or W. The D gene is left open where the match is weak. Size values are once, few and many counts, or a class for expanded clones, and some rows have none.

j_call d_call v_call clone_size cdr3_aa cdr3_nt
TRBJ2-3 TRBD2 TRBV15 . CATSSDTSAYTDTQYF TGTGCCACCAGCAGCGACACTAGCGCGTACACAGATACGCAGTATTTT
TRBJ2-7 TRBD1 TRBV27 few CASRDRGAYEQYF TGTGCCAGCAGGGACAGGGGAGCCTACGAGCAGTACTTC
TRBJ2-1 TRBD2 TRBV6-2/TRBV6-3 . CASSHRTSGTDEQFF TGTGCCAGCAGTCACAGGACTAGCGGGACAGATGAGCAGTTCTTC
TRBJ2-5 . TRBV9 . CASSVGVPQETQYF TGTGCCAGCAGCGTAGGAGTACCCCAAGAGACCCAGTACTTC
TRBJ2-7 . TRBV7-2 few CASSLAVGQSYEQYF TGTGCCAGCAGCTTAGCAGTAGGGCAGAGCTACGAGCAGTACTTC
TRBJ2-3 TRBD2 TRBV7-2 few CASSLTSASTDTQYF TGTGCCAGCAGCCTAACTAGCGCGAGCACAGATACGCAGTATTTT
TRBJ1-5 . TRBV30 . CAWMGQGYNQPQHF TGTGCCTGGATGGGGCAGGGCTACAATCAGCCCCAGCATTTT
TRBJ1-4 TRBD1 TRBV12-3/TRBV12-4 few CASGDRDNEKLFF TGTGCCAGTGGGGACAGAGATAATGAAAAACTGTTTTTT
TRBJ1-2 . TRBV5-4 . CATLARGEGGGYTF TGTGCCACCTTAGCCAGGGGCGAGGGGGGTGGCTACACCTTC
TRBJ2-5 . TRBV5-1 . CASSSNQETHYF TGCGCCAGCAGCTCAAACCAGGAGACCCATTACTTC
TRBJ1-2 TRBD1 TRBV4-1 once CASSQEGQGYGYTF TGCGCCAGCAGCCAAGAGGGACAGGGTTATGGCTACACCTTC
TRBJ2-7 TRBD1 TRBV10-3 . CAIRGDRGYEQYF TGTGCCATCAGGGGGGACAGGGGCTACGAGCAGTACTTC
TRBJ2-7 TRBD1 TRBV29-1 . CSVEERDRDEQYF TGCAGCGTTGAAGAAAGAGACAGGGACGAGCAGTACTTC
TRBJ2-5 TRBD2 TRBV28 . CASSRLAEGPNEQYF TGTGCCAGCAGTAGGCTAGCGGAAGGCCCCAATGAGCAGTACTTC
TRBJ2-7 TRBD1 TRBV27 few CASRTGTGGREQYF TGTGCCAGCCGTACCGGGACAGGGGGCCGGGAGCAGTACTTC
TRBJ1-5 . TRBV7-9 . CASSPLGGLGQPQHF TGTGCCAGCAGCCCCCTCGGGGGGCTCGGGCAGCCCCAGCATTTT
TRBJ2-7 TRBD2 TRBV12-3/TRBV12-4 . CASSFGGVPYEQYF TGTGCCAGCAGTTTCGGGGGGGTTCCCTACGAGCAGTACTTC
TRBJ2-3 . TRBV7-2 . CASSLGGAARNTQYF TGTGCCAGCAGCTTAGGGGGGGCAGCTCGGAATACGCAGTATTTT
TRBJ2-3 TRBD1 TRBV20-1 few CSARRQGTVTDTQYF TGCAGTGCTAGACGACAGGGGACCGTCACAGATACGCAGTATTTT
TRBJ2-5 . TRBV28 many CASSLPLGQETQYF TGTGCCAGCAGTTTACCCCTGGGACAAGAGACCCAGTACTTC
TRBJ2-2 . TRBV5-1 few CASSRLDSVNTGELFF TGCGCCAGCAGCCGGCTGGACAGTGTAAACACCGGGGAGCTGTTTTTT
TRBJ1-1 . TRBV5-1 many CASSLVGVDTEAFF TGCGCCAGCAGCTTGGTAGGGGTAGACACTGAAGCTTTCTTT
TRBJ1-1 . TRBV7-2 . CASSLYLDTLRTEAFF TGTGCCAGCAGCTTATATTTGGATACCCTCCGCACTGAAGCTTTCTTT
TRBJ1-3 TRBD1 TRBV11-2 . CASSLETGTGAGNTIYF TGTGCCAGCAGCTTGGAAACCGGGACAGGGGCAGGAAACACCATATATTTT
TRBJ2-3 . TRBV7-2 . CASSLGASRMGDTQYF TGTGCCAGCAGCTTAGGGGCTAGCAGGATGGGAGATACGCAGTATTTT
TRBJ2-3 . TRBV20-1 once CSGATDLKGTQYF TGCAGCGGAGCGACAGACCTCAAAGGTACGCAGTATTTT
TRBJ2-7 . TRBV30 . CAWSVARSSSYEQYF TGTGCCTGGAGTGTAGCCCGGAGCTCCTCCTACGAGCAGTACTTC
TRBJ2-5 . TRBV7-2 few CASSPGLSIETQYF TGTGCCAGCAGCCCGGGCCTCTCGATAGAGACCCAGTACTTC
TRBJ2-7 . TRBV7-8 . CASSSPSGQSSYEQYF TGTGCCAGCAGCTCACCATCAGGGCAAAGCTCCTACGAGCAGTACTTC
TRBJ1-1 . TRBV19 . CASSVVQGQGEAFF TGTGCCAGTAGTGTCGTACAGGGCCAAGGTGAAGCTTTCTTT
TRBJ2-3 . TRBV27 . CASSSPGRGTDTQYF TGTGCCAGCAGCTCACCCGGAAGGGGTACAGATACGCAGTATTTT
TRBJ2-6 . TRBV6-2/TRBV6-3 . CASSKVGQPGVNVLTF TGTGCCAGCAGTAAGGTGGGGCAGCCCGGGGTCAACGTCCTGACTTTC
TRBJ2-5 . TRBV4-3 . CASSQGEQETQYF TGCGCCAGCAGCCAAGGAGAGCAAGAGACCCAGTACTTC
TRBJ2-1 . TRBV5-5 . CASSPYAVSYNEQFF TGTGCCAGCAGCCCCTACGCCGTCTCCTACAATGAGCAGTTCTTC
TRBJ2-1 TRBD2 TRBV3-1 . CASSSLYGLAGGNNEQFF TGTGCCAGCAGCTCCTTGTACGGACTAGCGGGGGGCAACAATGAGCAGTTCTTC
TRBJ1-1 . TRBV6-2/TRBV6-3 . CASRKGQGNTEAFF TGTGCCAGCAGAAAGGGCCAAGGGAACACTGAAGCTTTCTTT
TRBJ2-5 . TRBV3-1 . CASSKGGQETQYF TGTGCCAGCAGCAAGGGGGGGCAAGAGACCCAGTACTTC
TRBJ2-3 TRBD1 TRBV7-2 few CASSLRTGWNGDTQYF TGTGCCAGCAGCTTGCGGACAGGGTGGAATGGAGATACGCAGTATTTT
TRBJ1-2 . TRBV7-2 . CASSSNIRLGYTF TGTGCCAGCAGCTCAAATATACGATTAGGCTACACCTTC
TRBJ2-3 . TRBV20-1 . CSARGQTGDTQYF TGCAGTGCTAGAGGACAGACCGGCGATACGCAGTATTTT
TRBJ2-7 TRBD2 TRBV14 . CASSLSGRIYNEQYF TGTGCCAGCAGCCTTAGCGGGAGAATATACAATGAGCAGTACTTC
TRBJ1-1 TRBD1 TRBV27 . CASSRTGGNGYTEAFF TGTGCCAGCAGTAGAACAGGGGGCAACGGTTACACTGAAGCTTTCTTT
TRBJ2-7 . TRBV5-1 . CASNFLEPSSYEQYF TGCGCCAGCAATTTCCTCGAGCCTTCCTCCTACGAGCAGTACTTC
TRBJ1-6 . TRBV12-5 few CASGPGADSPLHF TGTGCTAGTGGGCCGGGGGCGGATTCACCCCTCCACTTT
TRBJ2-3 . TRBV11-3 few CASSLDRGAGTDTQYF TGTGCCAGCAGCTTAGATCGAGGGGCGGGCACAGATACGCAGTATTTT
TRBJ1-4 . TRBV7-9 . CASSLNSATNEKLFF TGTGCCAGCAGCCTAAACAGTGCAACTAATGAAAAACTGTTTTTT
TRBJ1-2 . TRBV10-3 many CAITPEATNYGYTF TGTGCCATCACTCCAGAGGCGACTAACTATGGCTACACCTTC
TRBJ1-5 . TRBV12-3/TRBV12-4 many CASSFGWASQPQHF TGTGCCAGCAGTTTCGGCTGGGCTTCCCAGCCCCAGCATTTT
TRBJ2-3 . TRBV27 . CASGRTFSDTQYF TGTGCCAGCGGGCGGACATTTTCGGATACGCAGTATTTT
TRBJ2-6 . TRBV12-5 few CASGTGLITGANVLTF TGTGCTAGTGGAACAGGGCTTATTACAGGGGCCAACGTCCTGACTTTC
TRBJ2-7 TRBD1 TRBV5-1 . CASSPSTGPEQYF TGCGCCAGCAGCCCATCGACAGGGCCCGAGCAGTACTTC
TRBJ1-1 . TRBV6-6 few CASSPSGRDTEAFF TGTGCCAGCAGCCCCAGCGGACGCGACACTGAAGCTTTCTTT
TRBJ1-6 TRBD1 TRBV20-1 . CSALGTGLYNSPLHF TGCAGTGCCCTTGGGACAGGGCTCTATAATTCACCCCTCCACTTT
TRBJ2-7 . TRBV12-3/TRBV12-4 few CASSEEGLRNEQYF TGTGCCAGCAGTGAGGAAGGTTTGCGCAATGAGCAGTACTTC
TRBJ2-3 TRBD2 TRBV6-5 . CASSSTTSGRRTDTQYF TGTGCCAGCAGTTCAACCACTAGCGGGAGGAGGACAGATACGCAGTATTTT